This T cell receptor (beta chain) was captured by sequencing in a study of blood T cell repertoires in COVID-19. About the study: The samples span acute and convalescent COVID-19 from the United States, Italy and Spain. The analysed material was cDNA or gDNA that came from T cells, B-cell-depleted T cells, or PBMCs.

TCRdb's table, derived via immunoSEQ multiplex PCR, lists solely in-frame clones and lacks some. The profile shows over 200,000 clones, about 86% of them singletons. Recruitment covered 25 or so US areas and drew participants whose ages spanned roughly 18 to 89 years. The study assigned cohorts using participant-reported clinical history. The sequence came from a woman in her forties or fifties in a cohort exposed to, infected with or recovered from COVID-19 (not recorded which). What was sequenced was PBMCs or T cells enriched from blood (not recorded which).

The CDR3 here is CATSDARGLGTEAFF. DNA for the CDR3: TGTGCCACCAGTGATGCCAGGGGGCTGGGGACTGAAGCTTTCTTT. The chain employs TRBV24-1 and TRBJ1-1; 8 bases are shared with TRBD1. Germline V gene lookup returns CDR1 KGHDR and CDR2 SFDVKD. The CDR3 is 15 amino acids. The trim removed 3 bases at V and 5 bases at J, leaving 7 bases unmatched.